A selection of T cell receptor beta chains follows, all from one sample in a study of CD8 T cells in Susac syndrome. Each CDR3 protein gets one entry after TCRdb re-called the immunoSEQ multiplex PCR reads with MiXCR. This sample has about 300,000 distinct CDR3 sequences, with around 91% found just once. Specimen: CD8+ T cells from PBMCs. The receptors here all came from a human donor with multiple sclerosis. The CDR3 runs from the conserved cysteine through the conserved F or W. Each record gives: D gene, V gene, CDR3 protein. The D gene is left open where the match is weak.

>NA|TRBV7-9
CASSSRDLQNSPLHF
>TRBD2|TRBV4-3
CASSPGTSDGELFF
>TRBD2|TRBV7-9
CASSSTLTSGDNNEQFF
>NA|TRBV29-1
CSVGEGIEQFF
>NA|TRBV6-2/TRBV6-3
CASSYALGPETQYF
>TRBD2|TRBV12-3/TRBV12-4
CASTTPPVAGGPHTQYF
>NA|TRBV29-1
CSAVIQGDEQYF
>NA|TRBV19
CASSIFPTDSNQPQHF
>TRBD2|TRBV3-1
CASSQEAPGTSGIAVYNEQFF
>TRBD2|TRBV6-5
CASSYGLAGAGEQFF
>NA|TRBV7-9
CASLFGGQYNEQFF
>TRBD2|TRBV9
CASSAHGLAPSDSTDTQYF
>NA|TRBV15
CATSGLGTDLNYGYTF
>TRBD2|TRBV29-1
CSVGGGNYNEQFF
>NA|TRBV19
CASSISYRAGQMIAKNIQYF